Each of the 30 T cell receptor beta chains below was sequenced from the same sample in a study of long-term antiretroviral therapy in people with HIV. Assay version v3.0 of immunoSEQ was used, and it was run at survey level. The table came from immunoSEQ multiplex PCR; TCRdb's copy has only in-frame clones and leaves some out. The sample holds some 28,000 clones, 75% to 85% seen once. The sample in question was unsorted PBMCs, obtained 0.3 years after starting antiretroviral therapy. The receptors originated from a man between 35 and 55 years old with HIV.

This clone appeared a few times. The rearrangement joins TRBV28 to TRBJ2-1; 8 bases are shared with TRBD2. This CDR3 region has 15 residues. The germline CDR1 and CDR2 sequences are MDHEN and SYDVKM. Germline trimming cut 6 bases from V and 6 bases from J; bases unmatched to any gene: 10. CDR3 region: CASSLRGSGVNEQFF. The CDR3 bases are TGTGCCAGCAGCCTCCGGGGTAGCGGGGTCAATGAGCAGTTCTTC.

This clone was found a few times. The rearrangement uses TRBV9 and TRBJ2-7; D may be TRBD2 (5 bases). This CDR3 has 13 residues. Germline CDR1 and CDR2: SGDLS and YYNGEE. Trimming stripped 0 bases from V and 5 bases from J, with 9 bases between. The CDR3 loop reads CASSVEVANEQYF. Here the CDR3 DNA reads TGTGCCAGCAGCGTAGAGGTAGCGAACGAGCAGTACTTC.

The rearrangement uses TRBV4-2 and TRBJ2-3, with TRBD2 matching 11 bases. Germline V lookup: CDR1 LGHNA, CDR2 YNFKEQ. This CDR3 has 15 amino acids. The trim removed 2 bases at V and 5 bases at J, leaving 3 bases unmatched. The CDR3 coding sequence is TGTGCCAGCAGCCAACGTAGCGGGGGGGAAGATACGCAGTATTTT. This translates into CASSQRSGGEDTQYF.

The chain is built from TRBV7-3 and TRBJ1-5; tentative D call: TRBD1 (5 bases). Germline V lookup: CDR1 SGHTA, CDR2 FQGTGA. With 5 bases removed from V and 0 bases from J, the gap between germline ends came to 17 bases. This CDR3 is built from 17 residues. In DNA form, the CDR3 reads TGTGCCAGCAGCCATCAGGGAGGGAGCGCTAGCAATCAGCCCCAGCATTTT. It yields the protein CASSHQGGSASNQPQHF.

The rearrangement joins TRBV4-2 to TRBJ2-3; 9 nucleotides agree with TRBD2. The length of the CDR3 is 15 residues. Per germline, CDR1 LGHNA and CDR2 YNFKEQ. With 1 base clipped from V and 2 bases from J, the junction kept 1 base outside the gene matches. The CDR3 DNA reads as TGTGCCAGCAGCCAAGCTAGCGGGGACACAGATACGCAGTATTTT. Residues: CASSQASGDTDTQYF.

CDR3 sequence reads: CASSRTGGFTEAFF. In DNA form, the CDR3 reads TGTGCCAGCAGCCGGACAGGGGGCTTCACTGAAGCTTTCTTT. The J gene is TRBJ1-1, the V gene TRBV11-2; TRBD1 agrees at 11 bases. The CDR3 consists of 14 residues. V trimming: 5 bases; J trimming: 4 bases; junction bases outside the gene matches: 3. The germline V gene has CDR1 SGHAT and CDR2 FQNNGV.

This chain connects TRBV28 to TRBJ2-7, with 13 bases identical to TRBD2. This CDR3 has 16 residues. Germline V gene sequence: CDR1 MDHEN, CDR2 SYDVKM. Trimming at V came to 6 bases and at J to 7 bases, leaving 12 bases not matched to a gene. The DNA for the CDR3 is TGTGCCAGCAGCCTCACTAGCGGGAGGGCCTGGAGTGAGCAGTACTTC. This encodes CASSLTSGRAWSEQYF.

The chain recombines TRBV6-1 with TRBJ1-1; tentatively, D is TRBD1 (5 bases). CDR3 length: 15 residues. V shed 2 bases and J shed 0 bases, with 10 bases lying between them. The germline V gene has CDR1 MNHNS and CDR2 SASEGT. The CDR3 DNA reads as TGTGCCAGCAGTGAATTCGGGGCCCTGAACACTGAAGCTTTCTTT. This sequence encodes CASSEFGALNTEAFF.

The V call is TRBV11-2, the J call TRBJ2-7; D is undetermined. This CDR3 contains 13 residues. CDR1 is SGHAT and CDR2 is FQNNGV in the germline V gene. Trimming pared 2 bases from V and 1 base from J, leaving 6 bases between. The CDR3 coding sequence is TGTGCCAGCAGCTTATGGCAGTCCTACGAGCAGTACTTC. This encodes CASSLWQSYEQYF.

This sequence joins TRBV7-3 and TRBJ2-3, with 10 bases identical to TRBD2. Germline V gene sequence: CDR1 SGHTA, CDR2 FQGTGA. Trimming cost V 2 bases and J 4 bases; bases outside gene matches: 3. This CDR3 has 15 residues. CDR3 protein: CASSLLGTSADTQYF. The CDR3 coding sequence is TGTGCCAGCAGCTTATTAGGGACTAGCGCAGATACGCAGTATTTT. Looking up the rest from reference TRBV7-3 and TRBJ2-3 gives the full variable domain: GAGVSQTPSNKVTEKGKYVELRCDPISGHTALYWYRQSLGQGPEFLIYFQGTGAADDSGLPNDRFFAVRPEGSVSTLKIQRTERGDSAVYLCASSLLGTSADTQYFGPGTRLTVL.

This clone was picked up a small number of times. The chain carries TRBV11-2 and TRBJ2-2, with TRBD2 matching over 7 bases. V lost 5 bases to trimming and J lost 0 bases; unmatched junction nucleotides: 9. From germline, CDR1 is SGHAT and CDR2 FQNNGV. This CDR3 comprises 17 residues. The chain's CDR3 is CASSVPTGLANTGELFF. The CDR3 bases are TGTGCCAGCAGCGTACCAACCGGACTAGCGAACACCGGGGAGCTGTTTTTT.

This clone came up a few times. V gene TRBV21-1 combines with J gene TRBJ2-5. TRBV21-1 is reported as a pseudogene. The CDR3 runs to 14 residues. Written as DNA, the CDR3 is TGTGCCAACAGGCCCAGGTCCGGGCGGGAGACCCAGTACTTC. Its protein product is CANRPRSGRETQYF.

This chain uses TRBV5-4 with TRBJ2-3; D gene unclear. The germline V gene has CDR1 SGHNT and CDR2 YYREEE (reference sequence). This CDR3 has 15 residues. V gave up 0 bases and J gave up 2 bases, with 10 bases separating them. The chain's CDR3 is CASSLGRPSTDTQYF. DNA of the CDR3: TGTGCCAGCAGCTTGGGCAGGCCGTCCACAGATACGCAGTATTTT. Drawing the rest from reference TRBV5-4 and TRBJ2-3, the complete variable domain is ETGVTQSPTHLIKTRGQQVTLRCSSQSGHNTVSWYQQALGQGPQFIFQYYREEENGRGNFPPRFSGLQFPNYSSELNVNALELDDSALYLCASSLGRPSTDTQYFGPGTRLTVL.

V and J are TRBV7-2 and TRBJ1-5; D is unresolved. The V end lost 3 bases, the J end lost 7 bases, and 10 bases lay between the germline ends. This CDR3 comprises 13 residues. Germline V CDR1 and CDR2: SGHTA, FQGNSA. CDR3 residues: CASSFEGMQPQHF. The CDR3 region has the DNA TGTGCCAGCAGCTTCGAGGGTATGCAGCCCCAGCATTTT.

The V gene is TRBV7-9, the J gene TRBJ2-7; D uncertain. The CDR3 has 14 amino acids. Germline assignment: CDR1 SEHNR and CDR2 FQNEAQ (reference sequence). V was cut by 1 base and J by 3 bases, with 10 bases left in between. CDR3 DNA: TGTGCCAGCAGCTTAGGTCCTAATTTCTACGAGCAGTACTTC. This sequence encodes CASSLGPNFYEQYF.

This clone was observed a few times. V and J are TRBV5-6 and TRBJ2-7; D is unclear. The germline V and J ends were trimmed by 4 bases and 0 bases, with 8 bases remaining between them. The CDR3 runs to 13 residues. Germline V lookup: CDR1 SGHDT, CDR2 YYEEEE. The CDR3 nucleotides are TGTGCCAGCAGCCCCGGGTCCTCCTACGAGCAGTACTTC. Translating gives CASSPGSSYEQYF.

J is TRBJ2-1 and V is TRBV7-2, with D possibly being TRBD1 or TRBD2 (5 bases each). CDR3 length: 17 amino acids. Germline V CDR1 and CDR2: SGHTA, FQGNSA. V was clipped by 5 bases and J by 0 bases, with 17 bases between them. The CDR3 is CASSPLTGPSSYNEQFF. The CDR3 nucleotides read TGTGCCAGCAGCCCCTTAACGGGGCCGAGCTCCTACAATGAGCAGTTCTTC.

The genes are TRBV7-2 and TRBJ2-7; possibly TRBD1 for D (6 bases). CDR3 size: 16 residues. Trimming left V 4 bases short and J 3 bases short, with 19 bases between. The V gene's germline CDR1 is SGHTA and CDR2 FQGNSA. The CDR3 spells CASSSYPGTNDYEQYF. DNA for the CDR3: TGTGCCAGCAGCTCGTATCCCGGGACAAATGACTACGAGCAGTACTTC.

The chain recombines TRBV6-5 with TRBJ1-4, with no clear D. The CDR3 extends over 14 amino acids. V lost 5 bases and J lost 10, with 17 bases in between. The germline V gene has CDR1 MNHEY and CDR2 SVGAGI. CDR3 amino acids: CASSRVDGVGKLFF. The CDR3, as DNA: TGTGCCAGCAGTCGGGTAGACGGCGTTGGAAAACTGTTTTTT.

The chain joins TRBV2 to TRBJ1-1, with TRBD1 as a possible D gene (6 bases). CDR1 and CDR2 from the germline V gene are SNHLY and FYNNEI. The CDR3 totals 13 residues. V dropped 5 bases and J dropped 1 base, with 8 bases sitting between them. CDR3 in amino acids: CASSQGRNTEAFF. In nucleotides, the CDR3 is TGTGCCAGCAGTCAGGGGAGGAACACTGAAGCTTTCTTT. The complete variable domain, with remaining parts taken from reference TRBV2 and TRBJ1-1, reads EPEVTQTPSHQVTQMGQEVILRCVPISNHLYFYWYRQILGQKVEFLVSFYNNEISEKSEIFDDQFSVERPDGSNFTLKIRSTKLEDSAMYFCASSQGRNTEAFFGQGTRLTVV.

A few counts support this clone. V and J are TRBV5-1 and TRBJ1-6; no reliable D call. CDR1 and CDR2 from the germline V gene are SGHRS and YFSETQ. The CDR3 spans 17 residues. V lost 0 bases and J lost 6, with 16 bases in between. Written as DNA, the CDR3 is TGCGCCAGCAGCTTGGCGGCATCCACCGACGTTAATTCACCCCTCCACTTT. Its translation is CASSLAASTDVNSPLHF.

The chain is built from TRBV18 and TRBJ2-1; 15 nucleotides align to TRBD2. CDR3 size: 17 residues. V lost 3 bases to trimming and J lost 6 bases; unmatched junction nucleotides: 6. Germline V gene sequence: CDR1 KGHSH, CDR2 LQKENI. The CDR3 DNA reads TGTGCCAGCTCACCCCCGGGACTAGCGGGAGGCCCCAATGAGCAGTTCTTC. Its translation: CASSPPGLAGGPNEQFF.

The chain couples TRBV4-3 to TRBJ2-7; tentatively, D is TRBD1 (6 bases). The V end was cut by 4 bases, the J end by 1 base, with 11 bases between. The CDR3 runs 14 residues. Germline-derived CDR1 and CDR2 are LGHNA and YSLEER. Here the CDR3 DNA reads TGCGCCAGCAGCCCGGGACACCCGTCCTACGAGCAGTACTTC. The encoded protein is CASSPGHPSYEQYF.

This chain uses TRBV7-2 with TRBJ2-7, with no clear D. The length of the CDR3 is 13 residues. The V and J ends lost 2 bases and 5 bases respectively, with 10 bases between them. Germline V lookup: CDR1 SGHTA, CDR2 FQGNSA. As DNA, the CDR3 is TGTGCCAGCAGCTTACTACGGCAGAACGAGCAGTACTTC. This gives the protein CASSLLRQNEQYF.

The rearrangement uses TRBV5-4 and TRBJ2-4, with a tentative D call TRBD2 (7 bases). Trimming removed 2 bases from V and 0 bases from J, with 12 bases in between. This CDR3 contains 16 residues. Germline V CDR1 and CDR2: SGHNT, YYREEE (reference sequence). The chain's CDR3 is CASSFGGLIAKNIQYF. CDR3 bases: TGTGCCAGCAGCTTCGGGGGGCTCATAGCCAAAAACATTCAGTACTTC.

The rearrangement uses TRBV28 and TRBJ2-1; D is ambiguous. V gave up 0 bases and J gave up 10 bases, with 7 bases separating them. The V gene's germline CDR1 is MDHEN and CDR2 SYDVKM. The CDR3 runs to 12 residues. The CDR3 spells CASSLWSEEQFF. Written as DNA, the CDR3 is TGTGCCAGCAGTTTATGGTCGGAGGAGCAGTTCTTC.

The rearrangement links TRBV11-3 to TRBJ2-3; D might be TRBD2 (5 bases). The CDR3 is made up of 14 amino acids. The germline V gene encodes CDR1 SGHNT and CDR2 YENEEA. V was trimmed by 5 bases and J by 6 bases, leaving 15 bases between them. In DNA, the CDR3 is TGTGCCAGCAGCCGGAGAGGGAGACCTGATACGCAGTATTTT. Translated: CASSRRGRPDTQYF.

The rearrangement uses TRBV5-1 and TRBJ2-7, with D possibly TRBD1 on 6 matching bases. This CDR3 is built from 13 residues. Deletions cut 1 base from V and 2 bases from J, with 7 bases between. Germline CDR1 reads SGHRS; CDR2 reads YFSETQ. DNA of the CDR3: TGCGCCAGCAGCTTGAGGACAGCCTACGAGCAGTACTTC. It codes for CASSLRTAYEQYF.

The chain combines TRBV7-9 with TRBJ2-5, with no clear D. The V gene lost 3 bases and the J gene lost 2 bases, with 7 bases spanning the gap. Per germline, CDR1 SEHNR and CDR2 FQNEAQ (reference sequence). The CDR3 runs to 13 residues. The CDR3 DNA reads TGTGCCAGCAGCTTCCCCTTTCAAGAGACCCAGTACTTC. It yields the protein CASSFPFQETQYF. Combining the CDR3 with reference TRBV7-9 and TRBJ2-5 gives the whole variable domain DTGVSQNPRHKITKRGQNVTFRCDPISEHNRLYWYRQTLGQGPEFLTYFQNEAQLEKSRLLSDRFSAERPKGSFSTLEIQRTEQGDSAMYLCASSFPFQETQYFGPGTRLLVL.

The rearrangement uses TRBV13 and TRBJ2-7, with D perhaps TRBD1 (5 bases). The CDR3 is 11 residues long. V was cut by 5 bases and J by 5 bases, with 7 bases left in between. The V gene's germline CDR1 is PRHDT and CDR2 FYEKMQ (reference sequence). DNA for the CDR3: TGTGCCAGCAGCCTGGGGCACGAGCAGTACTTC. Protein product: CASSLGHEQYF. Full variable domain (missing parts from reference TRBV13 and TRBJ2-7): AAGVIQSPRHLIKEKRETATLKCYPIPRHDTVYWYQQGPGQDPQFLISFYEKMQSDKGSIPDRFSAQQFSDYHSELNMSSLELGDSALYFCASSLGHEQYFGPGTRLTVT.